These 21 T cell receptor beta chains came from one sample sequenced in a study of a mutant IDH1 vaccine in newly diagnosed glioma (dated by TCRdb to the early 2020s). According to the study, the label for this sample's time point signals: baseline, week 1 (first vaccination visit). This sample's treatment or condition label indicates: pre-vaccination baseline after standard-of-care therapy. The library relied on the immunoSEQ multiplex PCR assay. TCRdb's version of the immuneACCESS table is confined to in-frame rearrangements and falls short of the full clone set. An unresolved V gene accounts for under half of the shortfall where checked; the remainder is of unknown origin. The sample includes under 75,000 clones, with about 91% observed a single time. The ten largest clones represent over 2.5% of the sample. The sequencing used PBMCs, collected from a glioma patient treated with radiotherapy, temozolomide or both. These receptors all stem from a man aged 50 to 60 with glioma.

This chain uses TRBV25-1 with TRBJ2-5; D perhaps matches TRBD1 (7 bases). V was pared by 1 base and J by 5 bases, with 14 bases between. The CDR3 consists of 15 residues. The germline gives CDR1 MGHDK, CDR2 SYGVNS. The CDR3 reads CASSESQGGRETQYF. Written as DNA, the CDR3 is TGTGCCAGCAGTGAATCCCAGGGGGGCAGGGAGACCCAGTACTTC.

The chain links TRBV5-4 to TRBJ2-1, with no clear D. Germline loops: CDR1 SGHNT, CDR2 YYREEE (reference sequence). The V gene lost 4 bases and the J gene lost 5 bases, with 7 bases spanning the gap. This CDR3 has 12 amino acids. This CDR3 is CASSPTNNEQFF. The DNA for the CDR3 is TGTGCCAGCAGCCCAACTAACAATGAGCAGTTCTTC. The full variable domain, with the rest looked up from reference TRBV5-4 and TRBJ2-1, is ETGVTQSPTHLIKTRGQQVTLRCSSQSGHNTVSWYQQALGQGPQFIFQYYREEENGRGNFPPRFSGLQFPNYSSELNVNALELDDSALYLCASSPTNNEQFFGPGTRLTVL.

Here the CDR3 DNA reads TGTGCCAGCAGCCTCAGGGCTCAGCCCCAGCATTTT. This codes for CASSLRAQPQHF. The chain couples TRBV5-6 to TRBJ1-5; D may be TRBD1 (5 bases). This CDR3 comprises 12 residues. With 4 bases removed from V and 6 bases from J, the gap between germline ends came to 8 bases. The germline gives CDR1 SGHDT, CDR2 YYEEEE.

This sequence joins TRBV15 and TRBJ1-6; 9 positions match TRBD1. CDR3 length: 15 residues. Germline V gene sequence: CDR1 LNHNV, CDR2 YYDKDF (reference sequence). V lost 5 bases and J lost 6; bases outside the gene matches: 5. The CDR3 DNA is TGTGCCACCAGCGACCGGACAGGGGCTAATTCACCCCTCCACTTT. Amino acid sequence: CATSDRTGANSPLHF.

J is TRBJ1-1 and V is TRBV6-5, with D perhaps matching TRBD1 (6 bases). This CDR3 is 15 amino acids long. V was trimmed by 4 bases and J by 1 base, leaving 13 bases between them. Per germline, CDR1 MNHEY and CDR2 SVGAGI. The CDR3, as DNA: TGTGCCAGCAGTTTCGCAGGGGCAAGGAACACTGAAGCTTTCTTT. Its translation is CASSFAGARNTEAFF.

V usage is TRBV27 and J usage is TRBJ2-1; TRBD2 aligns across 9 bases. CDR1 and CDR2 from the germline V gene are MNHEY and SMNVEV (reference sequence). Trimming took 2 bases from V and 9 from J; bases not matched to a gene: 5. The CDR3 loop spans 14 amino acids. CDR3 region: CASSLGGGATEQFF. In DNA, the CDR3 is TGTGCCAGCAGTTTAGGCGGGGGGGCTACTGAGCAGTTCTTC.

The V and J genes are TRBV7-8 and TRBJ2-5; tentative D call: TRBD2 (7 bases). V was pared by 3 bases and J by 4 bases, with 12 bases between. The CDR3 totals 14 residues. Germline V CDR1 and CDR2: SGHVS, FQNEAQ. CDR3 residues: CASSLEGGGETQYF. CDR3 DNA: TGTGCCAGCAGCTTGGAGGGAGGGGGAGAGACCCAGTACTTC.

The chain uses TRBV5-4 and TRBJ2-7; D is uncertain. The CDR3 covers 14 residues. Trimming took 2 bases from V and 3 from J, leaving 12 bases between them. Per the germline V gene, CDR1 is SGHNT and CDR2 is YYREEE (reference sequence). CDR3: CASSFSLENYEQYF. CDR3 DNA sequence: TGTGCCAGCAGCTTCAGCCTAGAGAACTACGAGCAGTACTTC.

The chain is built from TRBV6-5 and TRBJ2-7; TRBD2 matches 8 bases. Germline values: CDR1 MNHEY, CDR2 SVGAGI. V lost 5 bases, J lost 3 bases, and 9 bases stayed unmatched. The CDR3 contains 15 residues. CDR3 nucleotides: TGTGCCAGCAGTATGTCGGGGGGGGGAAGCTACGAGCAGTACTTC. Translation gives CASSMSGGGSYEQYF.

The chain employs TRBV9 and TRBJ2-1; 7 bases are shared with TRBD2. V trimming: 4 bases; J trimming: 0 bases; junction bases outside the gene matches: 7. The CDR3 is 16 residues long. Germline V gives CDR1 SGDLS, CDR2 YYNGEE. In DNA form, the CDR3 reads TGTGCCAGCAGCCCCCTCGGGGGGAGCTCCTACAATGAGCAGTTCTTC. Its protein is CASSPLGGSSYNEQFF.

The chain combines TRBV2 with TRBJ2-1, with D uncertain. Germline V gene lookup returns CDR1 SNHLY and CDR2 FYNNEI. The CDR3 has 15 amino acids. Between the trimmed V and J ends, which lost 5 bases and 4 bases, there was a span of 15 bases. The CDR3 spells CASSSSHRRYNEQFF. CDR3 DNA sequence: TGTGCCAGCAGTTCGTCCCACCGGCGTTACAATGAGCAGTTCTTC.

The rearrangement links TRBV5-1 to TRBJ2-3, with TRBD2 matching 8 bases. From germline, CDR1 is SGHRS and CDR2 YFSETQ. This CDR3 has 15 residues. Trimming removed 0 bases from V and 3 bases from J; junction bases left unmatched: 3. The CDR3 spells CASSLELAATDTQYF. DNA of the CDR3: TGCGCCAGCAGCTTGGAACTAGCGGCTACAGATACGCAGTATTTT.

The chain joins TRBV6-5 to TRBJ1-3, with D uncertain. Trimming took off 4 bases at V and 0 bases at J, with 7 bases between the two ends. CDR3 length equals 14 residues. The germline V gene encodes CDR1 MNHEY and CDR2 SVGAGI. In DNA form, the CDR3 reads TGTGCCAGCAGTTGGGGTGGCTCTGGAAACACCATATATTTT. Translated: CASSWGGSGNTIYF.

The V and J genes are TRBV27 and TRBJ2-6; no clear D gene. In germline, CDR1 is MNHEY, CDR2 SMNVEV (reference sequence). The CDR3 runs 14 residues. V lost 8 bases, J lost 0 bases, and 8 bases lay in between. Written as DNA, the CDR3 is TGTGCCAGCGGTCCAGTCTCTGGGGCCAACGTCCTGACTTTC. Protein product: CASGPVSGANVLTF.

This sequence joins TRBV19 and TRBJ1-4; 9 nucleotides align to TRBD1. Germline assignment: CDR1 LNHDA and CDR2 SQIVND (reference sequence). The CDR3 loop spans 18 amino acids. The V and J ends lost 1 base and 7 bases, in that order; junction bases with no gene match: 13. Here the CDR3 reads CASSIAPLYGTGIEKLFF. CDR3 coding DNA: TGTGCCAGTAGTATAGCCCCACTCTACGGGACAGGGATTGAAAAACTGTTTTTT.

The V gene is TRBV13, the J gene TRBJ2-5; D uncertain. The V end was cut by 6 bases, the J end by 1 base, with 9 bases between. The CDR3 is 13 residues long. CDR1 and CDR2 (germline): PRHDT, FYEKMQ (reference sequence). CDR3 residues: CASRVLTQETQYF. In DNA, the CDR3 is TGTGCCAGCAGAGTGTTAACCCAAGAGACCCAGTACTTC.

The V call is TRBV25-1, the J call TRBJ1-4; 7 bases are a match to TRBD1. Germline V CDR1 and CDR2: MGHDK, SYGVNS. J lost 8 bases, V lost 1 base, and 7 bases had no gene match. This CDR3 spans 15 amino acids. The CDR3 DNA sequence: TGTGCCAGCAGTGAATCGACAGGGCTGGCGGAAAAACTGTTTTTT. This sequence encodes CASSESTGLAEKLFF.

The chain carries TRBV25-1 and TRBJ1-2; TRBD1 matches 7 bases. Germline V lookup: CDR1 MGHDK, CDR2 SYGVNS. The V and J ends lost 5 bases and 5 bases, in that order; junction bases with no gene match: 8. The length of the CDR3 is 14 residues. The CDR3 spells CASSRPGGAYGYTF. Here the CDR3 DNA reads TGTGCCAGCAGTCGTCCAGGGGGTGCGTATGGCTACACCTTC.

This clone has a single count. The chain carries TRBV28 and TRBJ1-3; tentatively, D is TRBD1 (5 bases). Germline-derived CDR1 and CDR2 are MDHEN and SYDVKM. CDR3 length equals 12 residues. The V gene lost 6 bases and the J gene lost 9 bases, with 12 bases spanning the gap. CDR3: CASRSKGFTIYF. CDR3 nucleotides: TGTGCCAGCAGGTCAAAGGGGTTCACCATATATTTT.

V is TRBV25-1 and J is TRBJ2-3; D gene uncertain. The V end was cut by 1 base, the J end by 2 bases, with 7 bases between. The germline gives CDR1 MGHDK, CDR2 SYGVNS. The CDR3 is made up of 14 amino acids. This CDR3 is CASSESGTTDTQYF. The CDR3 nucleotides read TGTGCCAGCAGTGAATCAGGAACCACAGATACGCAGTATTTT.

V is TRBV11-2 and J is TRBJ1-1; D unresolved. V shed 1 base and J shed 1 base, with 4 bases lying between them. The CDR3 totals 13 residues. CDR1 is SGHAT and CDR2 is FQNNGV in the germline V gene. In DNA form, the CDR3 reads TGTGCCAGCAGCTTAGCAGGGAACACTGAAGCTTTCTTT. It yields the protein CASSLAGNTEAFF.